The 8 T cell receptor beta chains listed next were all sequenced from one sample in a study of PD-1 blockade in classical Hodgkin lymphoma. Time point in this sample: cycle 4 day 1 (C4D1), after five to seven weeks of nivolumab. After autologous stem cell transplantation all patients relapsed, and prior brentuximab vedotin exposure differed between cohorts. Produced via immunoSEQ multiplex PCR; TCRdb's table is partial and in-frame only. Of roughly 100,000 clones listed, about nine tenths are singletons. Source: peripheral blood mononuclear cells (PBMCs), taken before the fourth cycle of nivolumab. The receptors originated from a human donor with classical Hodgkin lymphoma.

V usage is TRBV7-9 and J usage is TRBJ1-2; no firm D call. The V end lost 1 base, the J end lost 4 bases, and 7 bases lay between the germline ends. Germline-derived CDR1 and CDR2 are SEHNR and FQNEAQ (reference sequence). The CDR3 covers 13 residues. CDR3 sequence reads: CASSLGNSYGYTF. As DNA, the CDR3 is TGTGCCAGCAGCTTAGGCAACAGCTATGGCTACACCTTC. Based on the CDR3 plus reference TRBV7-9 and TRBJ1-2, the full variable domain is DTGVSQNPRHKITKRGQNVTFRCDPISEHNRLYWYRQTLGQGPEFLTYFQNEAQLEKSRLLSDRFSAERPKGSFSTLEIQRTEQGDSAMYLCASSLGNSYGYTFGSGTRLTVV.

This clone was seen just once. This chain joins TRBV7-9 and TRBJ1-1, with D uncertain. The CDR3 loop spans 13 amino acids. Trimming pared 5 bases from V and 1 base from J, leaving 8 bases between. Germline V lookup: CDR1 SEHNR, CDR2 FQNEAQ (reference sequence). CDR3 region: CASSQMPNTEAFF. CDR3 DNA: TGTGCCAGCAGCCAGATGCCGAACACTGAAGCTTTCTTT.

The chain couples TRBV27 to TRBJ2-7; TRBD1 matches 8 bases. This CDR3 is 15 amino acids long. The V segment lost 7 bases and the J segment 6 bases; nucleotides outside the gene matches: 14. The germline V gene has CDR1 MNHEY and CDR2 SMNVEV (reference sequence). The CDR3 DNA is TGTGCCAGCACCCCATTTGGGACAGGACCCACCGAGCAGTACTTC. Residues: CASTPFGTGPTEQYF.

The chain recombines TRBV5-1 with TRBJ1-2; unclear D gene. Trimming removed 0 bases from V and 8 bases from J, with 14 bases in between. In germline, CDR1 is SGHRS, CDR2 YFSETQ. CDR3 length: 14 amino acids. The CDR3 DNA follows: TGCGCCAGCAGCTTGGAAGCGGGAGTAGGCGGCTACACCTTC. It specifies CASSLEAGVGGYTF. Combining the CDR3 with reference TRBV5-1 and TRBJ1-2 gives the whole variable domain KAGVTQTPRYLIKTRGQQVTLSCSPISGHRSVSWYQQTPGQGLQFLFEYFSETQRNKGNFPGRFSGRQFSNSRSEMNVSTLELGDSALYLCASSLEAGVGGYTFGSGTRLTVV.

CDR3 in DNA: TGTGCCGGTAAAGAAGGACAGGGTTCCGAGCAGTACTTC. Translation gives CAGKEGQGSEQYF. The chain is built from TRBV30 and TRBJ2-7; 8 bases are shared with TRBD1. CDR1 and CDR2 (germline): GTSNPN, SVGIG (reference sequence). The ends lost 8 bases at V and 6 bases at J; junction bases unmatched: 12. The CDR3 is 13 amino acids.

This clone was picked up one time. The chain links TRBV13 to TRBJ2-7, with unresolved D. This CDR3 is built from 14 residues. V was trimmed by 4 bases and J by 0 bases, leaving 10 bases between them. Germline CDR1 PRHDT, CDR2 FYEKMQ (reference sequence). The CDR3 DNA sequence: TGTGCCAGCAGCTCGTCCCCCGCCTCCTACGAGCAGTACTTC. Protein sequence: CASSSSPASYEQYF.

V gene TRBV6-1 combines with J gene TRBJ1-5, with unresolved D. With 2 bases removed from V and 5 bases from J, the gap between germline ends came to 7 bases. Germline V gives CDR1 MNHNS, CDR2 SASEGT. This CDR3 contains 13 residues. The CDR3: CASSEPGDQPQHF. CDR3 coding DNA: TGTGCCAGCAGTGAACCCGGGGATCAGCCCCAGCATTTT.

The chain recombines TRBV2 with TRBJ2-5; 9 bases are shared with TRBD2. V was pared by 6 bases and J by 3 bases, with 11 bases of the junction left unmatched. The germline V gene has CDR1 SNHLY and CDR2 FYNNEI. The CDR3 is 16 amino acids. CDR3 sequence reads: CASRETFSGSKETQYF. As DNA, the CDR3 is TGTGCCAGCAGAGAAACTTTTAGCGGGAGTAAAGAGACCCAGTACTTC.